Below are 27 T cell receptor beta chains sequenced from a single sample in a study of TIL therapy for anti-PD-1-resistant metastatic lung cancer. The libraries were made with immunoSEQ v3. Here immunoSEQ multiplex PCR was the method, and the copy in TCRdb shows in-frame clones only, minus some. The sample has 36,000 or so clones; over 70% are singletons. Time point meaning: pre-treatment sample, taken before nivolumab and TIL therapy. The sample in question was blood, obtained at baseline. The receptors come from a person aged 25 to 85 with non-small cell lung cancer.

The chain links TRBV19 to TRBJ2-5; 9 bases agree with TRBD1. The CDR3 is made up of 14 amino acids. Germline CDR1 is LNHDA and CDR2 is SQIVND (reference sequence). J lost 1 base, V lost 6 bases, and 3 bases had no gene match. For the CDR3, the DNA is TGTGCCAGTAGGCAGACAGGGGGCCAAGAGACCCAGTACTTC. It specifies CASRQTGGQETQYF.

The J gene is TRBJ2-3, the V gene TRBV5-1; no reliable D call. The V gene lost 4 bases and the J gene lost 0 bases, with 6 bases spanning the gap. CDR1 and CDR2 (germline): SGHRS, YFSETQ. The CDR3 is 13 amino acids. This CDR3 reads CASSRISTDTQYF. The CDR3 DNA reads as TGCGCCAGCAGCCGTATAAGCACAGATACGCAGTATTTT.

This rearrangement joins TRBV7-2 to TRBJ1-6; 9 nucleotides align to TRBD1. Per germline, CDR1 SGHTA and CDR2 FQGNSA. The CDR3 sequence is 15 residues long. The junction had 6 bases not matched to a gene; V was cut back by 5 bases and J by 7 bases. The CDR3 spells CASSASGTGNSPLHF. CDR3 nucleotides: TGTGCCAGCAGCGCATCCGGGACAGGGAATTCACCCCTCCACTTT.

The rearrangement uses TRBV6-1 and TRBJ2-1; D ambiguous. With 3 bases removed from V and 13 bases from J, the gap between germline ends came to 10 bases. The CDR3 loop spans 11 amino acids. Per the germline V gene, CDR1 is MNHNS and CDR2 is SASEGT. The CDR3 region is CASSEVGLQFF. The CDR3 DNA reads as TGTGCCAGCAGTGAGGTGGGCTTACAGTTCTTC.

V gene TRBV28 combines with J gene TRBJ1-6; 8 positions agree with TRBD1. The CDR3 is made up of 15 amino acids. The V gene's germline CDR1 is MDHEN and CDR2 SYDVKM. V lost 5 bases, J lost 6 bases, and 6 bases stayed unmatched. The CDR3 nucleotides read TGTGCCAGCAGTCCGTCACAGGGGGTTAATTCACCCCTCCACTTT. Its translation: CASSPSQGVNSPLHF.

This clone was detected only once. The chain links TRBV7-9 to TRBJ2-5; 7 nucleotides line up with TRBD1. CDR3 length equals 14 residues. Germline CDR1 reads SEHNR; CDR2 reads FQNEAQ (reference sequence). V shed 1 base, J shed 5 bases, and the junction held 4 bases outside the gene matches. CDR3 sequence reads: CASSLEGADETQYF. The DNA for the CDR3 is TGTGCCAGCAGCTTAGAGGGGGCGGATGAGACCCAGTACTTC.

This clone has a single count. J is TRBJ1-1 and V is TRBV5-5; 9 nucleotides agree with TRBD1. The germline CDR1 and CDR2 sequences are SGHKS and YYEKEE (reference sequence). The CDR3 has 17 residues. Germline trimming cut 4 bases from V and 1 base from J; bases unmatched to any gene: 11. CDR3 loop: CASSPGRTGQGNTEAFF. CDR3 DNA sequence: TGTGCCAGCAGCCCGGGGAGAACGGGACAGGGGAACACTGAAGCTTTCTTT.

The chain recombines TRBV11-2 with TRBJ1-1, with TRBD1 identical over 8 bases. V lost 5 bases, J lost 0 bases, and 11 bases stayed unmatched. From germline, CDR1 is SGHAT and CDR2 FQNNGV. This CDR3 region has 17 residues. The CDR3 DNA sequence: TGTGCCAGCAGCAAAAGGACAAGACAGGGGTTGAACACTGAAGCTTTCTTT. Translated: CASSKRTRQGLNTEAFF.

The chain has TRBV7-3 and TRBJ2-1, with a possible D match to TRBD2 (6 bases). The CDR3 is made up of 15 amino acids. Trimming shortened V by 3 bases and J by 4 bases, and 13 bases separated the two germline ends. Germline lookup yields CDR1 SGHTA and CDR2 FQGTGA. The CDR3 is CASSFYGGEYNEQFF. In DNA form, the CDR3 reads TGTGCCAGCAGCTTCTACGGCGGGGAATACAATGAGCAGTTCTTC.

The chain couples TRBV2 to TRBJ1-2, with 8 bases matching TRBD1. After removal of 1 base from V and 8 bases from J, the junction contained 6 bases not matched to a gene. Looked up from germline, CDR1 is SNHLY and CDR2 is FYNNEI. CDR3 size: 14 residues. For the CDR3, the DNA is TGTGCCAGCAGTGAAGAGAGGACAGGGACGGGCTACACCTTC. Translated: CASSEERTGTGYTF. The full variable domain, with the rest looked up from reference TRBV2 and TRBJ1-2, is EPEVTQTPSHQVTQMGQEVILRCVPISNHLYFYWYRQILGQKVEFLVSFYNNEISEKSEIFDDQFSVERPDGSNFTLKIRSTKLEDSAMYFCASSEERTGTGYTFGSGTRLTVV.

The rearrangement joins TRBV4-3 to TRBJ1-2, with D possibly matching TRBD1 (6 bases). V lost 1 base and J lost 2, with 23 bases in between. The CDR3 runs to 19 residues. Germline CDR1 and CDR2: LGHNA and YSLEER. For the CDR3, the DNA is TGCGCCAGCAGCCAAGGAGGGTCGGGGGCAACCCCCGCCAACTATGGCTACACCTTC. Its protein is CASSQGGSGATPANYGYTF.

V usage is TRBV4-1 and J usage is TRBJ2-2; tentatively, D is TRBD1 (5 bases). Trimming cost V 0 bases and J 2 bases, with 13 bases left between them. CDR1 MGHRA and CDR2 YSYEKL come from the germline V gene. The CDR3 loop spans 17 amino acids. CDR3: CASSQENQGPNTGELFF. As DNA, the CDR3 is TGCGCCAGCAGCCAAGAAAATCAGGGCCCCAACACCGGGGAGCTGTTTTTT.

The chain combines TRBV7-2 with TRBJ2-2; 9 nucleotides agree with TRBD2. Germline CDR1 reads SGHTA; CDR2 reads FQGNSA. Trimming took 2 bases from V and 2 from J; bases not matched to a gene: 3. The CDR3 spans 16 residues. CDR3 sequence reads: CASSLMRGGNTGELFF. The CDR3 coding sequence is TGTGCCAGCAGCTTAATGCGGGGGGGCAACACCGGGGAGCTGTTTTTT.

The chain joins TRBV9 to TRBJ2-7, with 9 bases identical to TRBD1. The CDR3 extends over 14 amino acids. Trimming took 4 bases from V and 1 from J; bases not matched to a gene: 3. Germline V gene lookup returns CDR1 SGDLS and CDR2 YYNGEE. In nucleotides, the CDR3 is TGTGCCAGCAGCACGACAGGGGGTTCCTACGAGCAGTACTTC. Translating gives CASSTTGGSYEQYF.

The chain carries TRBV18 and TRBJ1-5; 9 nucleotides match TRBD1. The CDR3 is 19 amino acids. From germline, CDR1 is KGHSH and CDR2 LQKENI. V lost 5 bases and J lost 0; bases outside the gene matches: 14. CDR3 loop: CASSATPGTGYLSNQPQHF. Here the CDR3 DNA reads TGTGCCAGCTCAGCTACCCCCGGGACAGGGTACCTTAGCAATCAGCCCCAGCATTTT.

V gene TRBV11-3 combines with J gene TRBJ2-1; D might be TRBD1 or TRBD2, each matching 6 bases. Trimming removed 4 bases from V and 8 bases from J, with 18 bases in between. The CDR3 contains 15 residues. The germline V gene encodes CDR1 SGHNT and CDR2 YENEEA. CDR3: CASSSTLGGPHEQFF. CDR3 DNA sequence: TGTGCCAGCAGCTCAACCCTCGGGGGCCCTCATGAGCAGTTCTTC.

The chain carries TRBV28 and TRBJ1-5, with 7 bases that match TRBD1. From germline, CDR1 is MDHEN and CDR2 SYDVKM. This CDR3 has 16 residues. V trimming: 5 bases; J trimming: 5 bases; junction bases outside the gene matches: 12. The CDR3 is CASSPPQGRRDQPQHF. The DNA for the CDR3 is TGTGCCAGCAGTCCTCCACAGGGGAGGCGGGATCAGCCCCAGCATTTT.

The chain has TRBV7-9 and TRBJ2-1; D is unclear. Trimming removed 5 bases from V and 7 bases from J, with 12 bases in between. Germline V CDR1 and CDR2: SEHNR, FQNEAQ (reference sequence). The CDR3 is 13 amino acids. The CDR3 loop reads CASSPPGGNEQFF. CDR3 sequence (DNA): TGTGCCAGCAGCCCCCCCGGTGGGAATGAGCAGTTCTTC.

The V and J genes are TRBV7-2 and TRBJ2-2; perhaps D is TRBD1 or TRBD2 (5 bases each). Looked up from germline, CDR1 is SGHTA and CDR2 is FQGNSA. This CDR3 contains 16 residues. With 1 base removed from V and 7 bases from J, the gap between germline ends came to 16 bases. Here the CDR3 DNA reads TGTGCCAGCAGCTTAGAAGGGACCATTCCGGGCGGGGAGCTGTTTTTT. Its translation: CASSLEGTIPGGELFF.

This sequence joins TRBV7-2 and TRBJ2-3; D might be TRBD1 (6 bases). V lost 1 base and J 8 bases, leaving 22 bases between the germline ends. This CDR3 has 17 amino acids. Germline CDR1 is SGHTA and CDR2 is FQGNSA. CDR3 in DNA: TGTGCCAGCAGCTTAGGCAGGGGAAACGGTATCACTGTTACGCAGTATTTT. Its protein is CASSLGRGNGITVTQYF.

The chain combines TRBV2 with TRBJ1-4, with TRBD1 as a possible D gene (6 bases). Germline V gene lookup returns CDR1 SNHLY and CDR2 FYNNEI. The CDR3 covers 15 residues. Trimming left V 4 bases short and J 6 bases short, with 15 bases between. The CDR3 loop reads CASSVVTGYYEKLFF. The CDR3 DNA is TGTGCCAGCAGTGTTGTTACAGGGTACTATGAAAAACTGTTTTTT.

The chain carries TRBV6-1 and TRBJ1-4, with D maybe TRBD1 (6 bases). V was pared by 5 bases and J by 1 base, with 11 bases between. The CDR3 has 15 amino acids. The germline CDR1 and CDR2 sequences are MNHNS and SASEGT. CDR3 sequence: CASSPTDRTNEKLFF. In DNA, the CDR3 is TGTGCCAGCAGTCCCACGGACAGAACTAATGAAAAACTGTTTTTT.

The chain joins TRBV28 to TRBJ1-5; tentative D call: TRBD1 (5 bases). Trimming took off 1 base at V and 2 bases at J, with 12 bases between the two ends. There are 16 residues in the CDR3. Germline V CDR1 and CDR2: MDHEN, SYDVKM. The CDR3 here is CASSLYRGAGNQPQHF. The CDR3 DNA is TGTGCCAGCAGTTTATATAGGGGCGCGGGCAATCAGCCCCAGCATTTT.

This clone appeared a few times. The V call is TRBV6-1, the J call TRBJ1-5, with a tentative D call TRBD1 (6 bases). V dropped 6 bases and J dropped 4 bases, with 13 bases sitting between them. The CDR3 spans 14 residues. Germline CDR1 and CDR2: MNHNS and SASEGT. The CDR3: CASSYRAGNQPQHF. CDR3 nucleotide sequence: TGTGCCAGCAGCTACAGGGCCGGAAATCAGCCCCAGCATTTT.

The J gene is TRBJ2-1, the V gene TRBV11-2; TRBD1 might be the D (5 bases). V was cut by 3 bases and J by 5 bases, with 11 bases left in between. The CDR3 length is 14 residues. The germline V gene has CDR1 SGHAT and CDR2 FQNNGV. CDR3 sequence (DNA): TGTGCCAGCAGCTTCCAGGGTTTCGACAATGAGCAGTTCTTC. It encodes CASSFQGFDNEQFF.

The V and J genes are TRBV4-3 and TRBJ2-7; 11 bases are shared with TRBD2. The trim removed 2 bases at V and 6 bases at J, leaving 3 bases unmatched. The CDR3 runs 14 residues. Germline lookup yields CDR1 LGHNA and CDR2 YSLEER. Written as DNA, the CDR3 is TGCGCCAGCAGCCAATTAGCGGGAGGGCCCGAGCAGTACTTC. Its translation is CASSQLAGGPEQYF.

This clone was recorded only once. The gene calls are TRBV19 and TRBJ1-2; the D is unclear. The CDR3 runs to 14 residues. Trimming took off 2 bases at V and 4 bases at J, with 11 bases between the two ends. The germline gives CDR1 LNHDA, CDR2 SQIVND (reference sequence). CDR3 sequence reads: CASSIRNSVYGYTF. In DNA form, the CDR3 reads TGTGCCAGTAGTATAAGGAACAGTGTCTATGGCTACACCTTC.